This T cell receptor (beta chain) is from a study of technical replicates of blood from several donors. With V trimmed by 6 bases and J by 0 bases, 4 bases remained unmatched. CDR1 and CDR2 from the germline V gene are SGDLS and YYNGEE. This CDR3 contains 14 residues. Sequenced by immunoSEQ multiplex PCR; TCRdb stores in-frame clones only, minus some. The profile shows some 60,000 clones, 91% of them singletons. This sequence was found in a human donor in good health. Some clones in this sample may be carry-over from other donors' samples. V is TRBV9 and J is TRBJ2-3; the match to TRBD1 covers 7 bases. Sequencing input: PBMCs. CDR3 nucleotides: TGTGCCAGCAATAGGGACAGAAGCACAGATACGCAGTATTTT. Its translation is CASNRDRSTDTQYF.